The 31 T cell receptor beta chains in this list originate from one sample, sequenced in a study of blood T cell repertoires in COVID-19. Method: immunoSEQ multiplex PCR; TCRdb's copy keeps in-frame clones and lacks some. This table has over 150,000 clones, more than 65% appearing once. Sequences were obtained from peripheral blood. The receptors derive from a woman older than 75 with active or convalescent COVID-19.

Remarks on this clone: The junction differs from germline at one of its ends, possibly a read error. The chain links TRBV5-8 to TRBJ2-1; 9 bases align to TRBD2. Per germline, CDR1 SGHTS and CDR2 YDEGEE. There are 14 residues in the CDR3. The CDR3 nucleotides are TGTGCCAGCAGCTTGAATGGCGGGAGGGCCGAGCTGTTCTTC. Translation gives CASSLNGGRAELFF.

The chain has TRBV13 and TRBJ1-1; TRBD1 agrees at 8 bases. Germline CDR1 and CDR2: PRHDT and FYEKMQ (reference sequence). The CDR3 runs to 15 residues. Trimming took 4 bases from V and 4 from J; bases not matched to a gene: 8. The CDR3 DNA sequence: TGTGCCAGCAGCTATGACAGGGGTCTCGGCACTGAAGCTTTCTTT. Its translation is CASSYDRGLGTEAFF.

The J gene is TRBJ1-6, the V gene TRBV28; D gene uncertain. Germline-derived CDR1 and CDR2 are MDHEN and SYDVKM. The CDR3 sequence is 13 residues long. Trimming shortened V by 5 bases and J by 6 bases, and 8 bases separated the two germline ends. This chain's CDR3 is CASSTSPNSPLHF. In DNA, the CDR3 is TGTGCCAGCAGTACGAGCCCTAATTCACCCCTCCACTTT.

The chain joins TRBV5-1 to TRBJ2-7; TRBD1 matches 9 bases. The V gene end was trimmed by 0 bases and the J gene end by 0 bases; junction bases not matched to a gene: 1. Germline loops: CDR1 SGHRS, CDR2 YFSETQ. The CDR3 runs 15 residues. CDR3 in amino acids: CASSLGQGVSYEQYF. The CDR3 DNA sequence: TGCGCCAGCAGCTTGGGACAGGGGGTCTCCTACGAGCAGTACTTC. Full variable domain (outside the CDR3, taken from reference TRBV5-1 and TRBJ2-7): KAGVTQTPRYLIKTRGQQVTLSCSPISGHRSVSWYQQTPGQGLQFLFEYFSETQRNKGNFPGRFSGRQFSNSRSEMNVSTLELGDSALYLCASSLGQGVSYEQYFGPGTRLTVT.

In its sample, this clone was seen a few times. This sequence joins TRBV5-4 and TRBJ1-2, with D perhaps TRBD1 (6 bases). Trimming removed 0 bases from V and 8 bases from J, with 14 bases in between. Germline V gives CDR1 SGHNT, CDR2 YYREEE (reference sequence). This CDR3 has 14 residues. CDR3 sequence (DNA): TGTGCCAGCAGCTTGGTGGGGGCCCTCGGGGGCTACACCTTC. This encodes CASSLVGALGGYTF. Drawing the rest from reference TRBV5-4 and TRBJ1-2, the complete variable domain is ETGVTQSPTHLIKTRGQQVTLRCSSQSGHNTVSWYQQALGQGPQFIFQYYREEENGRGNFPPRFSGLQFPNYSSELNVNALELDDSALYLCASSLVGALGGYTFGSGTRLTVV.

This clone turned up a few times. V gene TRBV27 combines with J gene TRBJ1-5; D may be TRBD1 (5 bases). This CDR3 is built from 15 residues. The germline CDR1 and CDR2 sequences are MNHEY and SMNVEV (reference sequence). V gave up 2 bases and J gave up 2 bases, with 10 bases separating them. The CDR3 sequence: CASSLEEGGNQPQHF. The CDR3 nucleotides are TGTGCCAGCAGTTTAGAGGAAGGGGGCAATCAGCCCCAGCATTTT.

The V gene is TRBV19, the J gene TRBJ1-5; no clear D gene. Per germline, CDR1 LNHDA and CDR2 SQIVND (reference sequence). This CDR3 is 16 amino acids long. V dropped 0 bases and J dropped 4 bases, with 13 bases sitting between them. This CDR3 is CASSIDPGRGNQPQHF. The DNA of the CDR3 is TGTGCCAGTAGTATAGACCCCGGACGAGGGAATCAGCCCCAGCATTTT.

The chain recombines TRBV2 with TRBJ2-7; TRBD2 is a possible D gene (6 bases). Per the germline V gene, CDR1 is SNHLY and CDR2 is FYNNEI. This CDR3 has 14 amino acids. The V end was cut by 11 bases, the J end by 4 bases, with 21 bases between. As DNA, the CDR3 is TGTGCCTCCACACCCGGGACTGGAGATTACGAGCAGTACTTC. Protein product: CASTPGTGDYEQYF.

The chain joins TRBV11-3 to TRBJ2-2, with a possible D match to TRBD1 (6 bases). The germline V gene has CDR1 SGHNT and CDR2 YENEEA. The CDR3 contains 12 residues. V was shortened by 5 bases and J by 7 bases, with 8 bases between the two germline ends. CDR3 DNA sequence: TGTGCCAGCAGCCCAGGGGTCGGGGAGCTGTTTTTT. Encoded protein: CASSPGVGELFF.

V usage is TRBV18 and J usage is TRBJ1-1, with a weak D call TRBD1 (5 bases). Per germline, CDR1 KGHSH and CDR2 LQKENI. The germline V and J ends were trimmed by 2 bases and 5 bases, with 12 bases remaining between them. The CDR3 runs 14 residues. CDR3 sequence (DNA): TGTGCCAGCTCACCAAGTGTCGGGGGTACTGAAGCTTTCTTT. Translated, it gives CASSPSVGGTEAFF.

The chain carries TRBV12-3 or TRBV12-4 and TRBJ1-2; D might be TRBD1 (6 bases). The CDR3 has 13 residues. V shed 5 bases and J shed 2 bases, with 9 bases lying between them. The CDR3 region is CASSRDRNYGYTF. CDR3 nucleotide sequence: TGTGCCAGCAGTAGAGACAGGAACTATGGCTACACCTTC.

DNA of the CDR3: TGCAGCACCGGACAGGGTAACACCATATATTTT. It is translated as CSTGQGNTIYF. The V gene is TRBV29-1, the J gene TRBJ1-3; 8 positions agree with TRBD1. The CDR3 has 11 residues. Germline CDR1 and CDR2: SQVTM and ANQGSEA. V shed 8 bases, J shed 7 bases, and the junction held 4 bases outside the gene matches.

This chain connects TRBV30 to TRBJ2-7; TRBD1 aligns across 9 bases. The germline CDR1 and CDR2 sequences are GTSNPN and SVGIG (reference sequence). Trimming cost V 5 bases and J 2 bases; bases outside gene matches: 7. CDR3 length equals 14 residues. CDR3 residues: CAWGPGQGPYEQYF. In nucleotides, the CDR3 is TGTGCCTGGGGGCCGGGACAGGGACCCTACGAGCAGTACTTC.

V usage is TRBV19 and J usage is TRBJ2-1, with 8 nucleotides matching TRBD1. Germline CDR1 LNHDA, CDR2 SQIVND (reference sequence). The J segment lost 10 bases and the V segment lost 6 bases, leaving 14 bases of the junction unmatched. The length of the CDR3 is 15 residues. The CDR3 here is CASRPLDRGSGEQFF. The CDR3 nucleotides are TGTGCCAGTAGGCCCCTCGACAGGGGTTCGGGGGAGCAGTTCTTC.

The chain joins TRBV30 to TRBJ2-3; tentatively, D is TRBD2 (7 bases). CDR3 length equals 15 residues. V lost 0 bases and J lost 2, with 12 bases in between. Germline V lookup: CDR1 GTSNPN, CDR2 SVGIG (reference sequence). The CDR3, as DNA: TGTGCCTGGAGTGTACAGGGAGGGTACACAGATACGCAGTATTTT. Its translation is CAWSVQGGYTDTQYF.

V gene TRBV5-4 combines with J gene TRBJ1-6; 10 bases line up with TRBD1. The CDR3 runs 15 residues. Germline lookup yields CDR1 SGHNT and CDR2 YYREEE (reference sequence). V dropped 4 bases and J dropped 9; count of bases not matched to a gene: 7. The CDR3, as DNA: TGTGCCAGCAGCGGATGGACAGGGGGTGGTTCACCCCTCCACTTT. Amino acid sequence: CASSGWTGGGSPLHF.

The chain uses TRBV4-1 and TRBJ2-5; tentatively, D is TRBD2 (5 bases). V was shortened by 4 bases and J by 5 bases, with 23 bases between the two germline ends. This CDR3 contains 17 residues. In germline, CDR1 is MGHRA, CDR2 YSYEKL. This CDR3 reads CASSRAWSPGMYETQYF. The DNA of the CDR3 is TGCGCCAGCAGCCGCGCTTGGTCTCCGGGAATGTACGAGACCCAGTACTTC.

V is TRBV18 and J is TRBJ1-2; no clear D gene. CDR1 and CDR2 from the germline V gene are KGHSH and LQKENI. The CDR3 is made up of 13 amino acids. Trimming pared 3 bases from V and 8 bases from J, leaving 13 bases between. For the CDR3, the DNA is TGTGCCAGCTCACCCGGAAGAGTCGGGGGCTACACCTTC. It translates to CASSPGRVGGYTF.

DNA of the CDR3: TGTGCCTTCAAGGGGAATTCACTAGGAAACACCATATATTTT. This gives the protein CAFKGNSLGNTIYF. The chain uses TRBV30 and TRBJ1-3, with D possibly TRBD1 on 5 matching bases. Germline loops: CDR1 GTSNPN, CDR2 SVGIG (reference sequence). This CDR3 is built from 14 residues. With 7 bases removed from V and 4 bases from J, the gap between germline ends came to 17 bases.

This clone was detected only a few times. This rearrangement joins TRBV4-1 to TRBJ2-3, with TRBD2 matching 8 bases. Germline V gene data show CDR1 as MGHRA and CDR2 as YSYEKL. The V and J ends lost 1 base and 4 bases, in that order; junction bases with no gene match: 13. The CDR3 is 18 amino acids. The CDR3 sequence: CASSQAGLGGGFPDTQYF. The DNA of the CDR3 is TGCGCCAGCAGCCAAGCGGGTCTCGGGGGGGGATTTCCAGATACGCAGTATTTT.

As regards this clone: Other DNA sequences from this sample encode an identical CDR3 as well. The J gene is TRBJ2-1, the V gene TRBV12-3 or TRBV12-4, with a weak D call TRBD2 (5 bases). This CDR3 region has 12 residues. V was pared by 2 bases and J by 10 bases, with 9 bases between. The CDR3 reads CASSLLAYEQFF. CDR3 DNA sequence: TGTGCCAGCAGTTTACTAGCTTACGAGCAGTTCTTC.

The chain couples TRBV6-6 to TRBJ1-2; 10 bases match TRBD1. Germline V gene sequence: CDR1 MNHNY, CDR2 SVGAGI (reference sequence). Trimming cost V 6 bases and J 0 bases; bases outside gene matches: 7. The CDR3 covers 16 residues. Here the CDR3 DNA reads TGTGCCAGCAGAACGGGACAGGGGACCACTAACTATGGCTACACCTTC. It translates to CASRTGQGTTNYGYTF.

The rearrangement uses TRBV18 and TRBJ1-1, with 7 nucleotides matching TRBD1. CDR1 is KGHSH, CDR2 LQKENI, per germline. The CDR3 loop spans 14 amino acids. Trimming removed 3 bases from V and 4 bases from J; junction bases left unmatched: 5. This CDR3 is CASSPTGDGTEAFF. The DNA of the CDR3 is TGTGCCAGCTCACCTACAGGGGACGGCACTGAAGCTTTCTTT.

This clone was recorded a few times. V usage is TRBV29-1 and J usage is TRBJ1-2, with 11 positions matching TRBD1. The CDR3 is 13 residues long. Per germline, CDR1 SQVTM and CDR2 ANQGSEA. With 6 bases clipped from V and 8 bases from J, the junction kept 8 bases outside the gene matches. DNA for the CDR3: TGCAGCGTACTGGGACAGGGGGTATGGGGCTACACCTTC. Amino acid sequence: CSVLGQGVWGYTF. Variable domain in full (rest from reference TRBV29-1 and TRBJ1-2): SAVISQKPSRDICQRGTSLTIQCQVDSQVTMMFWYRQQPGQSLTLIATANQGSEATYESGFVIDKFPISRPNLTFSTLTVSNMSPEDSSIYLCSVLGQGVWGYTFGSGTRLTVV.

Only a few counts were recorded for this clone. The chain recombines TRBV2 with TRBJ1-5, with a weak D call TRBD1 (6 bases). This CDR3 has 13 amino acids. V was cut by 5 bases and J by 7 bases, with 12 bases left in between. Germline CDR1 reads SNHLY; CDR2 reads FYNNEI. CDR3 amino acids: CASSLQGFQPQHF. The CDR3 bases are TGTGCCAGCAGTTTACAGGGTTTCCAGCCCCAGCATTTT.

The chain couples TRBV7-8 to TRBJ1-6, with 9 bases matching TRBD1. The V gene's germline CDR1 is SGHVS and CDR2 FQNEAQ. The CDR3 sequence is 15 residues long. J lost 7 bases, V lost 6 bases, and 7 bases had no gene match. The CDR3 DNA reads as TGTGCCAGCAGTATATTACAGGGGGCGAATTCACCCCTCCACTTT. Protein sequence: CASSILQGANSPLHF.

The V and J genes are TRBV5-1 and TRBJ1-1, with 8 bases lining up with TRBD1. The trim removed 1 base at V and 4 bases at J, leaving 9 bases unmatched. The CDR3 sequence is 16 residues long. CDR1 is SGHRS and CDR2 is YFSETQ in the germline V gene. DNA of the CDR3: TGCGCCAGCAGCTTGCGGCAGGGGGCGAGTAGCACTGAAGCTTTCTTT. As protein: CASSLRQGASSTEAFF.

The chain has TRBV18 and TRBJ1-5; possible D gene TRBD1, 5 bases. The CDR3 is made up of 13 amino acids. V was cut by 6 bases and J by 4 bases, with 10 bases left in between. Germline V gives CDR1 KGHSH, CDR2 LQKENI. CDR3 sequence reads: CASSPDRNQPQHF. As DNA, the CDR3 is TGTGCCAGCTCGCCTGACAGAAATCAGCCCCAGCATTTT. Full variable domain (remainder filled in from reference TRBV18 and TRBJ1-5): NAGVMQNPRHLVRRRGQEARLRCSPMKGHSHVYWYRQLPEEGLKFMVYLQKENIIDESGMPKERFSAEFPKEGPSILRIQQVVRGDSAAYFCASSPDRNQPQHFGDGTRLSIL.

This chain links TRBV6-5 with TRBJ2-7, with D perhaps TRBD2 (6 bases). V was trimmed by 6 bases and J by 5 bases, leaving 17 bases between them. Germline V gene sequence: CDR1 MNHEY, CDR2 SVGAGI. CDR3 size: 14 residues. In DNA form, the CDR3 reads TGTGCCAGCAGCCTCGTCGGGGGTCGGGACGAGCAGTACTTC. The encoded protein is CASSLVGGRDEQYF.

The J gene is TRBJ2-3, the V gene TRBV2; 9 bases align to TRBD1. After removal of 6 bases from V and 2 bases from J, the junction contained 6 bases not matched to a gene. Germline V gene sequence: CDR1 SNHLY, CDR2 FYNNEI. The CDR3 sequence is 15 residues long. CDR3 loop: CASRAGTGFTDTQYF. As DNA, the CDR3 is TGTGCCAGCAGGGCCGGGACAGGGTTCACAGATACGCAGTATTTT.

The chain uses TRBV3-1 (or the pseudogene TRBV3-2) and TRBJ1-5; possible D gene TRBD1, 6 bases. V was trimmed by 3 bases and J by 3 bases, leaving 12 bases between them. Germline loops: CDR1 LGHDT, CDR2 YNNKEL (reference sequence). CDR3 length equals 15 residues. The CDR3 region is CASSHRGQFNQPQHF. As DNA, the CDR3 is TGTGCCAGCAGCCACCGAGGACAGTTCAATCAGCCCCAGCATTTT.